The rows below give T cell receptor beta chains drawn from one sample of a study of T cells in Graves' hyperthyroidism and ophthalmopathy. MiXCR, applied by TCRdb to the multiplex PCR reads, yields one record per CDR3 protein. This table holds around 660,000 distinct CDR3 sequences, about 45% found once. Sequenced input: peripheral blood or thyroid tissue (not recorded which). These receptors were taken from an adult man with Graves' disease, either hyperthyroidism or ophthalmopathy (not recorded which). Each CDR3 is given with its conserved first and last residue. Each record gives: clone size, D gene, J gene, V gene, CDR3 protein, CDR3 DNA. The D gene is left open where the match is weak. Clone size is stated in some rows and not others, as once, few, many or a class when expanded.

>.|.|TRBJ2-7|TRBV25-1
CASSELVGGGEQYF
TGTGCCAGCAGTGAATTAGTGGGAGGCGGAGAGCAGTACTTC
>many|.|TRBJ2-6|TRBV20-1
CSASLGVSGANVLTF
TGCAGTGCTAGTTTGGGGGTCTCTGGGGCCAACGTCCTGACTTTC
>.|.|TRBJ1-1|TRBV5-1
CASSLAAKGAGAEAFF
TGCGCCAGCAGCTTGGCCGCTAAAGGGGCAGGCGCTGAAGCTTTCTTT
>many|.|TRBJ1-2|TRBV20-1
CSAQGGLGYTF
TGCAGTGCGCAAGGGGGGCTCGGCTACACCTTC
>.|.|TRBJ1-2|TRBV12-3/TRBV12-4
CASSYRGGGTF
TGTGCCAGCAGTTATCGCGGAGGGGGCACCTTC
>.|.|TRBJ1-4|TRBV7-9
CASSLTANEKLFF
TGTGCCAGCAGCCTAACCGCTAATGAAAAACTGTTTTTT
>few|.|TRBJ1-1|TRBV6-5
CASSYGQGGDTEAFF
TGTGCCAGCAGTTATGGGCAGGGTGGCGACACTGAAGCTTTCTTT
>few|.|TRBJ1-5|TRBV7-9
CASSPTHTRHLNQPQHF
TGTGCCAGCAGTCCCACTCACACCCGACACTTAAATCAGCCCCAGCATTTT
>few|.|TRBJ1-1|TRBV14
CASSQVGQPNTEAFF
TGTGCCAGCAGCCAAGTGGGTCAGCCGAACACTGAAGCTTTCTTT
>.|TRBD1|TRBJ1-1|TRBV10-3
CASSPRDRTSYTEAFF
TGTGCCAGCAGTCCCCGGGACAGAACTTCCTACACTGAAGCTTTCTTT
>.|.|TRBJ1-1|TRBV7-9
CASSFRRQPNTEAFF
TGTGCCAGCAGCTTTCGCCGGCAGCCCAACACTGAAGCTTTCTTT
>many|.|TRBJ1-6|TRBV2
CASSDGAANSPLHF
TGTGCCAGCAGTGATGGGGCAGCCAATTCACCCCTCCACTTT
>once|.|TRBJ2-5|TRBV10-3
CAISDSVQETQYF
TGTGCCATCAGTGATAGCGTCCAAGAGACCCAGTACTTC
>.|TRBD1|TRBJ2-5|TRBV29-1
CSAAAGDRRVLETQYF
TGCAGCGCTGCGGCAGGGGACAGAAGAGTCCTAGAGACCCAGTACTTC
>.|.|TRBJ1-2|TRBV29-1
CSVLTKGDGYTF
TGCAGCGTTCTCACCAAGGGGGATGGCTACACCTTC
>once|.|TRBJ1-1|TRBV4-1
CASSQGDGTEAFF
TGCGCCAGCAGCCAGGGGGACGGGACTGAAGCTTTCTTT
>medium-sized|TRBD1|TRBJ1-2|TRBV29-1
CSVERDSGYGYTF
TGCAGCGTTGAGCGGGACAGCGGCTATGGCTACACCTTC
>.|.|TRBJ1-4|TRBV10-3
CAISSRLRDTYEKLFF
TGTGCCATCAGTTCCAGACTCCGGGACACATATGAAAAACTGTTTTTT
>few|.|TRBJ1-2|TRBV6-6
CASSSQGAYGYTF
TGTGCCAGCAGTTCTCAGGGTGCCTATGGCTACACCTTC
>.|.|TRBJ1-2|TRBV5-1
CASSFRSDYGYTF
TGCGCCAGCAGCTTCCGTTCTGACTATGGCTACACCTTC
>many|.|TRBJ1-4|TRBV15
CATSRDRMSGVELFF
TGTGCCACCAGCAGAGACAGGATGAGCGGGGTGGAACTGTTTTTT
>many|TRBD1|TRBJ1-6|TRBV5-1
CASSWTGGGPPLHF
TGCGCCAGCAGCTGGACAGGCGGGGGTCCACCCCTCCACTTT
>many|.|TRBJ1-1|TRBV20-1
CSARTFLINTEAFF
TGCAGTGCTAGGACGTTCCTGATTAACACTGAAGCTTTCTTT
>.|.|TRBJ1-1|TRBV19
CATLAGGDQTEAFF
TGTGCGACCCTAGCGGGAGGGGATCAAACTGAAGCTTTCTTT
>once|TRBD1|TRBJ2-6|TRBV7-3
CASSFIGTGYSGANVLTF
TGTGCCAGCAGCTTTATTGGGACAGGGTACTCTGGGGCCAACGTCCTGACTTTC
>few|TRBD1|TRBJ1-2|TRBV6-5
CASSQGGAGYGYTF
TGTGCCAGCAGCCAAGGGGGCGCCGGCTATGGCTACACCTTC
>many|.|TRBJ1-1|TRBV20-1
CRVAQDMNTEAFF
TGCAGGGTAGCACAGGACATGAACACTGAAGCTTTCTTT
>.|TRBD1|TRBJ1-2|TRBV29-1
CSVELPGQGIYGYTF
TGCAGCGTTGAACTGCCGGGACAGGGGATCTATGGCTACACCTTC
>few|TRBD1|TRBJ1-6|TRBV7-9
CASSPRDRGSPLHF
TGTGCCAGCAGCCCCCGGGACAGGGGTTCACCCCTCCACTTT
>.|TRBD1|TRBJ2-5|TRBV2
CASSARDRGGLETQYF
TGTGCCAGCAGTGCTAGGGACAGGGGAGGTCTGGAGACCCAGTACTTC
>few|TRBD2|TRBJ2-7|TRBV19
CASSILGLAGTAEQYF
TGTGCCAGTAGTATATTGGGACTAGCGGGAACGGCCGAGCAGTACTTC
>few|TRBD1|TRBJ1-2|TRBV7-9
CASSQRWSDRASGYTF
TGCGCCAGCAGCCAGAGGTGGTCGGACAGGGCTTCGGGCTACACCTTC
>.|TRBD1|TRBJ1-2|TRBV6-1
CASSSSQGAGGGYTF
TGTGCCAGCAGCAGCTCACAGGGGGCCGGAGGGGGCTACACCTTC
>few|.|TRBJ2-7|TRBV5-1
CASSQQGTPYEQYF
TGCGCCAGCAGCCAACAGGGAACCCCCTACGAGCAGTACTTC
>.|.|TRBJ1-2|TRBV7-9
CASSQDLNYGYTF
TGTGCCAGCAGCCAGGACCTTAACTATGGCTACACCTTC
>many|.|TRBJ2-7|TRBV29-1
CSVSRYSRGYEQYF
TGCAGCGTTAGCCGTTACAGCCGGGGCTACGAGCAGTACTTC
>.|TRBD1|TRBJ1-4|TRBV5-1
CASSPDRGQGNEKLFF
TGCGCCAGCAGCCCTGACCGAGGACAGGGGAATGAAAAACTGTTTTTT
>many|.|TRBJ1-2|TRBV24-1
CATSDGGYGYTF
TGTGCCACCAGTGATGGGGGGTATGGCTACACCTTC
>many|TRBD1|TRBJ2-7|TRBV7-9
CASSLGQGLGQYF
TGTGCCAGCAGCTTAGGACAGGGGCTCGGGCAGTACTTC
>many|.|TRBJ1-1|TRBV15
CATSRDRGLTNTEAFF
TGTGCCACCAGCAGAGACAGGGGTCTAACGAACACTGAAGCTTTCTTT
>.|TRBD1|TRBJ1-2|TRBV2
CASGLRQGPSHGYTF
TGTGCCAGCGGCCTACGACAGGGGCCTTCCCATGGCTACACCTTC
>.|.|TRBJ1-3|TRBV25-1
CASSAGTLSGNTIYF
TGTGCCAGCAGTGCTGGGACCCTCTCCGGAAACACCATATATTTT
>few|.|TRBJ1-4|TRBV7-9
CASRSGRAEKLFF
TGTGCCAGCAGGAGCGGCAGAGCCGAAAAACTGTTTTTT
>many|TRBD1|TRBJ1-6|TRBV29-1
CSVGPGGNSPLHF
TGCAGCGTTGGCCCAGGGGGCAATTCACCCCTCCACTTT
>few|.|TRBJ1-2|TRBV20-1
CSAISPGSTYGYTF
TGCAGTGCTATTTCCCCAGGGTCGACCTATGGCTACACCTTC
>many|TRBD1|TRBJ1-1|TRBV2
CARGQGMNTEAFF
TGTGCCAGAGGACAGGGAATGAACACTGAAGCTTTCTTT
>many|TRBD1|TRBJ1-2|TRBV7-9
CASSTTGGGGYTF
TGTGCCAGCAGCACAACAGGGGGCGGTGGCTACACCTTC